Presented here are 23 T cell receptor beta chains from one specimen sequenced in a study of blood T cell repertoires in COVID-19. Repertoires were generated with immunoSEQ multiplex PCR, while TCRdb's copy carries only in-frame clones and drops some. Here the sample spans fewer than 40,000 clones, approximately 90% being singletons. The specimen was peripheral blood. These receptors were taken from a woman at least 80 years old with active or convalescent COVID-19.

The V and J genes are TRBV5-1 and TRBJ2-1; 7 bases agree with TRBD2. Germline CDR1 is SGHRS and CDR2 is YFSETQ. This CDR3 has 15 amino acids. V shed 7 bases, J shed 0 bases, and the junction held 7 bases outside the gene matches. In nucleotides, the CDR3 is TGCGCCAGCTCTAACGGGGGGAGCTCCTACAATGAGCAGTTCTTC. Encoded protein: CASSNGGSSYNEQFF.

The J gene is TRBJ1-3, the V gene TRBV9; 7 nucleotides align to TRBD1. The CDR3 extends over 16 amino acids. In germline, CDR1 is SGDLS, CDR2 YYNGEE. The V gene end was trimmed by 3 bases and the J gene end by 3 bases; junction bases not matched to a gene: 9. In nucleotides, the CDR3 is TGTGCCAGCAGCGCCTCCGGGACAGATATTGGAAACACCATATATTTT. Its translation is CASSASGTDIGNTIYF.

The chain is built from TRBV19 and TRBJ1-6; the D gene is possibly TRBD1 (5 bases). The V end lost 4 bases, the J end lost 4 bases, and 8 bases lay between the germline ends. This CDR3 is built from 14 residues. The germline V gene encodes CDR1 LNHDA and CDR2 SQIVND (reference sequence). This chain's CDR3 is CASSTTVYNSPLHF. CDR3 bases: TGTGCCAGTAGTACGACAGTATATAATTCACCCCTCCACTTT.

This clone showed up just a few times. The V gene is TRBV4-1, the J gene TRBJ2-3; D ambiguous. CDR3 length equals 13 residues. V was shortened by 4 bases and J by 3 bases, with 8 bases between the two germline ends. Per the germline V gene, CDR1 is MGHRA and CDR2 is YSYEKL. CDR3 in DNA: TGCGCCAGCAGCCCCCCCGGGACAGATACGCAGTATTTT. Protein sequence: CASSPPGTDTQYF.

This clone appeared once. The CDR3 DNA follows: TGTGCCATCACGGGGACAGGGTCAGGGGGAGCTTTCTTT. Protein product: CAITGTGSGGAFF. The V gene is TRBV10-3, the J gene TRBJ1-1, with 9 bases that match TRBD1. CDR1 and CDR2 from the germline V gene are ENHRY and SYGVKD. J lost 10 bases, V lost 7 bases, and 10 bases had no gene match. The CDR3 loop spans 13 amino acids.

The genes are TRBV28 and TRBJ1-3, with D perhaps TRBD1 (5 bases). Germline CDR1 reads MDHEN; CDR2 reads SYDVKM. The CDR3 has 15 amino acids. V lost 3 bases and J 0 bases, leaving 9 bases between the germline ends. The CDR3 protein is CASSFGGLSGNTIYF. The CDR3 DNA follows: TGTGCCAGCAGTTTCGGGGGACTCTCTGGAAACACCATATATTTT.

The chain employs TRBV7-2 and TRBJ2-3, with 8 positions matching TRBD2. The trim removed 7 bases at V and 4 bases at J, leaving 13 bases unmatched. The CDR3 extends over 16 amino acids. The V gene's germline CDR1 is SGHTA and CDR2 FQGNSA. The CDR3 region has the DNA TGTGCCAGCACCCCACCCGGGAGGGGGAGTCCAGATACGCAGTATTTT. Protein sequence: CASTPPGRGSPDTQYF.

The J gene is TRBJ2-3, the V gene TRBV5-1; TRBD1 is a possible D gene (6 bases). The germline CDR1 and CDR2 sequences are SGHRS and YFSETQ. With 4 bases removed from V and 8 bases from J, the gap between germline ends came to 23 bases. The CDR3 consists of 16 residues. The CDR3 sequence: CASSPYYGGVGGTQYF. The CDR3 bases are TGCGCCAGCAGCCCCTACTATGGGGGAGTAGGGGGTACGCAGTATTTT.

V gene TRBV27 combines with J gene TRBJ2-7, with D possibly being TRBD2 (6 bases). V lost 6 bases and J lost 4, with 19 bases in between. The CDR3 length is 15 residues. Germline CDR1 and CDR2: MNHEY and SMNVEV (reference sequence). The CDR3 loop reads CASSSWVRGAYEQYF. Written as DNA, the CDR3 is TGTGCCAGCAGCTCTTGGGTGCGCGGGGCTTACGAGCAGTACTTC.

V gene TRBV4-1 combines with J gene TRBJ2-7, with TRBD1 matching 7 bases. V was clipped by 4 bases and J by 6 bases; unmatched bases: 15. CDR3 size: 16 residues. Germline loops: CDR1 MGHRA, CDR2 YSYEKL. As DNA, the CDR3 is TGCGCCAGCAGCCGCAACGACAGGGTCGCCTCTGGCGAGCAGTACTTC. Translation: CASSRNDRVASGEQYF.

A single count supports this clone. V gene TRBV5-6 combines with J gene TRBJ2-1, with TRBD1 identical over 10 bases. Germline V gene sequence: CDR1 SGHDT, CDR2 YYEEEE. J was trimmed by 0 bases and V by 0 bases; bases with no gene match: 3. This CDR3 region has 17 residues. The CDR3: CASSLGGTGASYNEQFF. CDR3 in DNA: TGTGCCAGCAGCTTGGGGGGGACAGGGGCCTCCTACAATGAGCAGTTCTTC.

CDR3 amino acids: CAISTGARDNSPLHF. The DNA for the CDR3 is TGTGCCATCAGCACAGGGGCAAGGGATAATTCACCCCTCCACTTT. The chain couples TRBV10-3 to TRBJ1-6, with 7 bases aligning to TRBD1. V was clipped by 6 bases and J by 5 bases; unmatched bases: 7. Germline assignment: CDR1 ENHRY and CDR2 SYGVKD. The CDR3 runs 15 residues.

The J gene is TRBJ1-5, the V gene TRBV19; D gene uncertain. The CDR3 sequence is 16 residues long. Germline V gene lookup returns CDR1 LNHDA and CDR2 SQIVND (reference sequence). Between the trimmed V and J ends, which lost 1 base and 0 bases, there was a span of 10 bases. CDR3 residues: CASSIARSNSNQPQHF. CDR3 nucleotides: TGTGCCAGTAGTATAGCCAGGTCCAATAGCAATCAGCCCCAGCATTTT. The variable domain in full, completed from reference TRBV19 and TRBJ1-5, reads DGGITQSPKYLFRKEGQNVTLSCEQNLNHDAMYWYRQDPGQGLRLIYYSQIVNDFQKGDIAEGYSVSREKKESFPLTVTSAQKNPTAFYLCASSIARSNSNQPQHFGDGTRLSIL.

The chain links TRBV10-3 to TRBJ2-7, with D possibly TRBD1 on 5 matching bases. This CDR3 comprises 14 residues. Germline values: CDR1 ENHRY, CDR2 SYGVKD. Trimming pared 1 base from V and 2 bases from J, leaving 9 bases between. The CDR3: CAISEWGPTYEQYF. DNA of the CDR3: TGTGCCATCAGTGAGTGGGGCCCCACCTACGAGCAGTACTTC.

This sequence joins TRBV9 and TRBJ2-5; possibly TRBD2 for D (5 bases). Trimming pared 2 bases from V and 2 bases from J, leaving 10 bases between. Germline CDR1 is SGDLS and CDR2 is YYNGEE. There are 14 residues in the CDR3. The CDR3 region is CASSVGLPQETQYF. The DNA of the CDR3 is TGTGCCAGCAGCGTCGGACTCCCACAAGAGACCCAGTACTTC. The entire variable domain, with the rest obtained from reference TRBV9 and TRBJ2-5, is as follows: DSGVTQTPKHLITATGQRVTLRCSPRSGDLSVYWYQQSLDQGLQFLIQYYNGEERAKGNILERFSAQQFPDLHSELNLSSLELGDSALYFCASSVGLPQETQYFGPGTRLLVL.

This chain links TRBV19 with TRBJ2-3, with TRBD1 matching over 7 bases. J was trimmed by 2 bases and V by 3 bases; bases with no gene match: 5. From germline, CDR1 is LNHDA and CDR2 SQIVND (reference sequence). This CDR3 is 15 amino acids long. CDR3 nucleotides: TGTGCCAGTAGTATCCAGACAGGGAACACAGATACGCAGTATTTT. This codes for CASSIQTGNTDTQYF.

The rearrangement links TRBV19 to TRBJ1-3; 8 bases align to TRBD1. V was clipped by 4 bases and J by 0 bases; unmatched bases: 5. The CDR3 is 16 amino acids. The germline CDR1 and CDR2 sequences are LNHDA and SQIVND (reference sequence). In DNA, the CDR3 is TGTGCCAGTAGTACAGGGGGCCGGAGCTCTGGAAACACCATATATTTT. Its translation is CASSTGGRSSGNTIYF.

V usage is TRBV5-1 and J usage is TRBJ1-5; 7 bases are shared with TRBD1. The germline CDR1 and CDR2 sequences are SGHRS and YFSETQ. The CDR3 is 15 amino acids. V gave up 1 base and J gave up 4 bases; unmatched junction bases: 5. CDR3 sequence: CASSLSGQINQPQHF. Here the CDR3 DNA reads TGCGCCAGCAGCTTGTCGGGACAGATTAATCAGCCCCAGCATTTT.

The chain uses TRBV6-4 and TRBJ2-5, with TRBD1 as a possible D gene (6 bases). The V and J ends lost 5 bases and 0 bases respectively, with 10 bases between them. Germline assignment: CDR1 MRHNA and CDR2 SNTAGT. The CDR3 is 14 amino acids. CDR3 sequence: CASSPDSDQETQYF. The DNA for the CDR3 is TGTGCCAGCAGTCCGGACAGCGACCAAGAGACCCAGTACTTC.

The rearrangement uses TRBV18 and TRBJ1-3; 7 bases match TRBD1. Germline V CDR1 and CDR2: KGHSH, LQKENI. The CDR3 is 16 amino acids. V trimming: 2 bases; J trimming: 7 bases; junction bases outside the gene matches: 11. CDR3 nucleotide sequence: TGTGCCAGCTCACCATCGCGACAGGGAAATCACAACACCATATATTTT. Translated: CASSPSRQGNHNTIYF.

CDR3 in amino acids: CASSFRGVSGYTF. CDR3 nucleotide sequence: TGTGCCAGCAGTTTCCGGGGTGTGAGTGGCTACACCTTC. V gene TRBV27 combines with J gene TRBJ1-2; D ambiguous. This CDR3 is 13 amino acids long. The germline V gene has CDR1 MNHEY and CDR2 SMNVEV (reference sequence). V shed 3 bases and J shed 7 bases, with 12 bases lying between them.

The genes are TRBV28 and TRBJ1-2, with unresolved D. Germline V gene lookup returns CDR1 MDHEN and CDR2 SYDVKM. V lost 2 bases, J lost 5 bases, and 6 bases lay in between. The CDR3 has 12 residues. The CDR3 region has the DNA TGTGCCAGCAGTTTACCGGGTTATGGCTACACCTTC. Its protein is CASSLPGYGYTF.

V usage is TRBV29-1 and J usage is TRBJ1-2, with D tentatively TRBD1 (5 bases). CDR3 length: 17 amino acids. Between the trimmed V and J ends, which lost 0 bases and 7 bases, there was a span of 24 bases. Germline values: CDR1 SQVTM, CDR2 ANQGSEA. The CDR3 sequence is CSVEDRVLGVGRGGYTF. DNA for the CDR3: TGCAGCGTTGAAGATCGCGTATTAGGTGTGGGAAGGGGTGGCTACACCTTC.